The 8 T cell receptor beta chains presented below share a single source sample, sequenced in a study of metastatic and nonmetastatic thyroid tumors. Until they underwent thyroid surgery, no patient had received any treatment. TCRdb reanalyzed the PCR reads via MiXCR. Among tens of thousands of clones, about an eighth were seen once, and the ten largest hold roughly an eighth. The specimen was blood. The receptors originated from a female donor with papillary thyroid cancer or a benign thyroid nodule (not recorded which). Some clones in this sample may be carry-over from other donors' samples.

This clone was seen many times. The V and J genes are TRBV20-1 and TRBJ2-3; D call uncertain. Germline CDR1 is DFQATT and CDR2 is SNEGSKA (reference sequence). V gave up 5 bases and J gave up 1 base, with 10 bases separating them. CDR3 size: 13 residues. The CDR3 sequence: CSAGRVGTDTQYF. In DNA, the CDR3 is TGCAGTGCTGGTCGGGTGGGCACAGATACGCAGTATTTT.

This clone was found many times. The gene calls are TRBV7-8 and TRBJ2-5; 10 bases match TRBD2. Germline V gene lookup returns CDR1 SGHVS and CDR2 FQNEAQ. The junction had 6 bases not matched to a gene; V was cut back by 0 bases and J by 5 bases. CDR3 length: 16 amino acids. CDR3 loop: CASSLASLAGVETQYF. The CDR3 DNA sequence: TGTGCCAGCAGCTTAGCATCCCTAGCGGGAGTGGAGACCCAGTACTTC. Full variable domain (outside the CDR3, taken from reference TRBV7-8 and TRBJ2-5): GAGVSQSPRYKVAKRGQDVALRCDPISGHVSLFWYQQALGQGPEFLTYFQNEAQLDKSGLPSDRFFAERPEGSVSTLKIQRTQQEDSAVYLCASSLASLAGVETQYFGPGTRLLVL.

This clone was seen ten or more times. The CDR3 DNA follows: TGTGCCAGCAGTCCCCAACAGGTGGGCTCTGGAAACACCATATATTTT. Translation: CASSPQQVGSGNTIYF. This rearrangement joins TRBV12-3 or TRBV12-4 to TRBJ1-3; TRBD1 might be the D (5 bases). Trimming cost V 5 bases and J 0 bases, with 14 bases left between them. The CDR3 runs 16 residues.

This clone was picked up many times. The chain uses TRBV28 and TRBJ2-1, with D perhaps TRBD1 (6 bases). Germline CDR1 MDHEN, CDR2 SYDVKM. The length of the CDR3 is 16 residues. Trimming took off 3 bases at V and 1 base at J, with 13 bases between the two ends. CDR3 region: CASSLSGQGSYNEQFF. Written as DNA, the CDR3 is TGTGCCAGCAGTTTGTCCGGGCAGGGGTCCTACAATGAGCAGTTCTTC.

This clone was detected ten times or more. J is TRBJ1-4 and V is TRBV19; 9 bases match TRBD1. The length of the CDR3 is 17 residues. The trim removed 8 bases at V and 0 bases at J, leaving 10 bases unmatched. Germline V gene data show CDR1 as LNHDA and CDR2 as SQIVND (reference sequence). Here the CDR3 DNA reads TGTGCCAGTCAGAAGGACAGGGGAGCCGCAACTAATGAAAAACTGTTTTTT. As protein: CASQKDRGAATNEKLFF.

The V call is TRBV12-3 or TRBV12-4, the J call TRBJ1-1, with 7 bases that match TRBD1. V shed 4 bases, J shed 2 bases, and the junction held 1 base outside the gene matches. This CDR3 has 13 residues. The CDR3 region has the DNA TGTGCCAGCAGTTCAGGGGGAAACACTGAAGCTTTCTTT. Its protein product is CASSSGGNTEAFF.

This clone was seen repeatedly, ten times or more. The DNA for the CDR3 is TGTGCCAGCAGATTCAGGGAGGACACTGAAGCTTTCTTT. This gives the protein CASRFREDTEAFF. V usage is TRBV6-2 or TRBV6-3 and J usage is TRBJ1-1; perhaps TRBD1 as D (5 bases). Trimming stripped 6 bases from V and 3 bases from J, with 11 bases between. The CDR3 contains 13 residues. Per germline, CDR1 MNHEY and CDR2 SVGEGT.

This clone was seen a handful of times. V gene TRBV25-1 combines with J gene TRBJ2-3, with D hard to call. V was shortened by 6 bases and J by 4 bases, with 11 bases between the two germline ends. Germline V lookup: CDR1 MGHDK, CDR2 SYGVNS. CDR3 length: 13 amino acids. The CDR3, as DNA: TGTGCCAGCAGCTTGAACTATGCAGATACGCAGTATTTT. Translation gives CASSLNYADTQYF.